One sample yielded the 23 T cell receptor beta chains listed below, sequenced in a study of shared clonotypes between healthy human individuals (dated by TCRdb to the early 2020s). The protocol used for the library was the immunoSEQ multiplex PCR assay. This immuneACCESS table, as held by TCRdb, lists in-frame sequences with V and J called but not all clones. Of the missing ones, under half trace to an unresolved V gene in checked studies; the others have no known cause. Recorded for this sample are 1.5 million to 1.9 million clones; under 99% of them occurred a single time. 0.45% of the sample comes from the top ten. Sample: naive CD4+ T cells sorted from blood. In light of the paper, this sample's cell subset or site label describes: CD45RA+ positively selected. Receptors were obtained from a man aged 30 to 39 in good health.

The chain is built from TRBV4-3 and TRBJ2-5; no definite D call. Trimming removed 1 base at V and 2 bases at J, with 8 bases between. In germline, CDR1 is LGHNA, CDR2 YSLEER. The CDR3 length is 14 residues. CDR3 bases: TGCGCCAGCAGCCAAGTTGGGCAACAAGAGACCCAGTACTTC. It translates to CASSQVGQQETQYF.

This chain uses TRBV7-9 with TRBJ2-1, with D perhaps TRBD1 (6 bases). CDR1 is SEHNR, CDR2 FQNEAQ, per germline (reference sequence). V was pared by 6 bases and J by 0 bases, with 18 bases between. The CDR3 sequence is 17 residues long. The CDR3 DNA follows: TGTGCCAGCAGTCGACAACAGGGTATCCTCTCCTACAATGAGCAGTTCTTC. Translating it yields CASSRQQGILSYNEQFF.

The gene calls are TRBV20-1 and TRBJ1-2; perhaps TRBD1 as D (6 bases). CDR3 size: 9 residues. The germline CDR1 and CDR2 sequences are DFQATT and SNEGSKA (reference sequence). The CDR3 DNA follows: TGCGGGGGCGGCTATGGCTACACCTTC. This codes for CGGGYGYTF.

A few counts support this clone. This chain links TRBV18 with TRBJ1-5; 7 bases match TRBD1. Germline lookup yields CDR1 KGHSH and CDR2 LQKENI. V lost 1 base to trimming and J lost 7 bases; unmatched junction nucleotides: 4. This CDR3 has 14 residues. CDR3 nucleotide sequence: TGTGCCAGCTCACCACTGCAGGGGGAACAGCCCCAGCATTTT. Translating it yields CASSPLQGEQPQHF.

The V call is TRBV7-3, the J call TRBJ2-4, with D perhaps matching TRBD2 (6 bases). The germline V gene encodes CDR1 SGHTA and CDR2 FQGTGA. V shed 2 bases and J shed 6 bases, with 8 bases lying between them. The CDR3 length is 13 residues. The CDR3 protein is CASSLEGGNIQYF. CDR3 nucleotides: TGTGCCAGCAGCTTAGAGGGAGGAAACATTCAGTACTTC.

The V call is TRBV5-1, the J call TRBJ1-5; no clear D. Germline CDR1 and CDR2: SGHRS and YFSETQ. V shed 0 bases and J shed 7 bases, with 8 bases lying between them. The CDR3 is made up of 13 amino acids. In DNA, the CDR3 is TGCGCCAGCAGCTTGGACAGTTTCCAGCCCCAGCATTTT. It codes for CASSLDSFQPQHF.

This sequence joins TRBV7-2 and TRBJ1-5; tentative D call: TRBD1 (5 bases). V shed 5 bases and J shed 5 bases, with 10 bases lying between them. This CDR3 is built from 13 residues. The germline V gene has CDR1 SGHTA and CDR2 FQGNSA. CDR3 DNA: TGTGCCAGCAGCCCGACAGTATATCAGCCCCAGCATTTT. Protein: CASSPTVYQPQHF.

The J gene is TRBJ2-1, the V gene TRBV18, with D unclear. CDR3 length equals 14 residues. Trimming took off 5 bases at V and 2 bases at J, with 10 bases between the two ends. CDR1 and CDR2 from the germline V gene are KGHSH and LQKENI. The CDR3 sequence is CASSVDGAYNEQFF. CDR3 coding DNA: TGTGCCAGCTCAGTAGATGGGGCCTACAATGAGCAGTTCTTC.

CDR3 DNA: TGTGCCAGTAGTAACCTCCGACAGGGGGCCCCGAACACTGAAGCTTTCTTT. It specifies CASSNLRQGAPNTEAFF. The rearrangement links TRBV19 to TRBJ1-1, with 10 bases identical to TRBD1. CDR3 length equals 17 residues. Trimming removed 4 bases from V and 1 base from J; junction bases left unmatched: 9. Germline CDR1 LNHDA, CDR2 SQIVND (reference sequence).

V gene TRBV7-2 combines with J gene TRBJ2-5; 7 bases match TRBD1. Trimming removed 3 bases from V and 5 bases from J; junction bases left unmatched: 6. Per the germline V gene, CDR1 is SGHTA and CDR2 is FQGNSA. The CDR3 extends over 14 amino acids. DNA for the CDR3: TGTGCCAGCAGCTTTGACAGGGCTCGGGAGACCCAGTACTTC. It translates to CASSFDRARETQYF.

V usage is TRBV5-4 and J usage is TRBJ1-2, with a tentative D call TRBD1 (6 bases). The CDR3 extends over 14 amino acids. Germline lookup yields CDR1 SGHNT and CDR2 YYREEE (reference sequence). V was cut by 3 bases and J by 8 bases, with 17 bases left in between. This CDR3 is CASSSSRGAEGYTF. CDR3 nucleotide sequence: TGTGCCAGCAGCTCTAGCCGGGGGGCGGAGGGCTACACCTTC.

The chain links TRBV20-1 to TRBJ2-7; D gene ambiguous. The germline V gene encodes CDR1 DFQATT and CDR2 SNEGSKA (reference sequence). V lost 6 bases and J 6 bases, leaving 12 bases between the germline ends. This CDR3 comprises 11 residues. CDR3 DNA: TGCAGTGCCGCCCCATTGGGCGAGCAGTACTTC. It specifies CSAAPLGEQYF.

The chain has TRBV6-6 and TRBJ1-1; tentative D call: TRBD1 (5 bases). CDR3 length: 15 amino acids. The V end was cut by 5 bases, the J end by 0 bases, with 13 bases between. The germline gives CDR1 MNHNY, CDR2 SVGAGI (reference sequence). CDR3 coding DNA: TGTGCCAGCAGTCCCCCCGGGACCGTGAACACTGAAGCTTTCTTT. It translates to CASSPPGTVNTEAFF.

J is TRBJ2-2 and V is TRBV11-2, with D perhaps matching TRBD2 (6 bases). V lost 5 bases and J 4 bases, leaving 23 bases between the germline ends. CDR1 is SGHAT and CDR2 is FQNNGV in the germline V gene. The CDR3 runs 18 residues. The CDR3 DNA is TGTGCCAGCAGCCCCTTCGACTGGCGGGAAGCGGGCACCGGGGAGCTGTTTTTT. This encodes CASSPFDWREAGTGELFF.

CDR3 loop: CASSRGDRPAGEQFF. CDR3 bases: TGTGCCAGCAGTCGGGGGGACCGGCCGGCGGGTGAGCAGTTCTTC. The genes are TRBV28 and TRBJ2-1, with 7 bases fitting TRBD2. From germline, CDR1 is MDHEN and CDR2 SYDVKM. After removal of 5 bases from V and 9 bases from J, the junction contained 13 bases not matched to a gene. The CDR3 spans 15 residues.

The chain recombines TRBV27 with TRBJ2-1, with 16 bases that match TRBD2. Germline CDR1 and CDR2: MNHEY and SMNVEV (reference sequence). V shed 3 bases, J shed 6 bases, and the junction held 8 bases outside the gene matches. CDR3 size: 18 residues. CDR3 sequence: CASSFGTSGREVGNEQFF. The CDR3 bases are TGTGCCAGCAGTTTCGGGACTAGCGGGAGGGAGGTAGGCAATGAGCAGTTCTTC.

The chain links TRBV7-2 to TRBJ2-5; the D is unclear. CDR1 SGHTA and CDR2 FQGNSA come from the germline V gene. The CDR3 has 14 amino acids. V was trimmed by 4 bases and J by 6 bases, leaving 15 bases between them. Here the CDR3 DNA reads TGTGCCAGCAGCTCGGAGATTAGCCTCCAGACCCAGTACTTC. This codes for CASSSEISLQTQYF.

This rearrangement joins TRBV9 to TRBJ1-2; perhaps TRBD1 as D (6 bases). Germline V gives CDR1 SGDLS, CDR2 YYNGEE. With 4 bases removed from V and 3 bases from J, the gap between germline ends came to 13 bases. This CDR3 is built from 14 residues. The CDR3 bases are TGTGCCAGCAGCTCCCGCGCAGGGGACTATGGCTACACCTTC. It yields the protein CASSSRAGDYGYTF.

The CDR3 loop reads CVTQKNTEAFF. The CDR3 coding sequence is TGTGTCACACAGAAGAACACTGAAGCTTTCTTT. V is TRBV6-5 and J is TRBJ1-1; D is unresolved. Germline CDR1 reads MNHEY; CDR2 reads SVGAGI. This CDR3 region has 11 residues.

The chain recombines TRBV6-5 with TRBJ2-2; D not certain. CDR1 is MNHEY, CDR2 SVGAGI, per germline. Trimming stripped 8 bases from V and 0 bases from J, with 13 bases between. This CDR3 comprises 15 residues. CDR3 DNA: TGTGCCAGCGCTATCAAGAGCCCGAACACCGGGGAGCTGTTTTTT. This gives the protein CASAIKSPNTGELFF.

The V and J genes are TRBV10-2 and TRBJ1-5; D remains unclear. The germline V gene has CDR1 WSHSY and CDR2 SAAADI. With 5 bases removed from V and 2 bases from J, the gap between germline ends came to 4 bases. The CDR3 length is 12 residues. The CDR3 reads CASSTGNQPQHF. The CDR3 coding sequence is TGCGCCAGCAGTACAGGCAATCAGCCCCAGCATTTT.

The count of this clone is one. In nucleotides, the CDR3 is TGTGCCAGCTCTCCCCTTGGGACAGGACTAACTGGGGCCAACGTCCTGACTTTC. It specifies CASSPLGTGLTGANVLTF. The chain carries TRBV18 and TRBJ2-6; 8 nucleotides agree with TRBD1. Germline CDR1 is KGHSH and CDR2 is LQKENI. This CDR3 spans 18 amino acids. V trimming: 6 bases; J trimming: 2 bases; junction bases outside the gene matches: 12.

V gene TRBV9 combines with J gene TRBJ1-2; 8 bases map to TRBD1. CDR1 and CDR2 from the germline V gene are SGDLS and YYNGEE. This CDR3 spans 14 amino acids. The V segment lost 3 bases and the J segment 2 bases; nucleotides outside the gene matches: 3. Here the CDR3 DNA reads TGTGCCAGCAGCGAGGGACAGGCCAACTATGGCTACACCTTC. This translates into CASSEGQANYGYTF.